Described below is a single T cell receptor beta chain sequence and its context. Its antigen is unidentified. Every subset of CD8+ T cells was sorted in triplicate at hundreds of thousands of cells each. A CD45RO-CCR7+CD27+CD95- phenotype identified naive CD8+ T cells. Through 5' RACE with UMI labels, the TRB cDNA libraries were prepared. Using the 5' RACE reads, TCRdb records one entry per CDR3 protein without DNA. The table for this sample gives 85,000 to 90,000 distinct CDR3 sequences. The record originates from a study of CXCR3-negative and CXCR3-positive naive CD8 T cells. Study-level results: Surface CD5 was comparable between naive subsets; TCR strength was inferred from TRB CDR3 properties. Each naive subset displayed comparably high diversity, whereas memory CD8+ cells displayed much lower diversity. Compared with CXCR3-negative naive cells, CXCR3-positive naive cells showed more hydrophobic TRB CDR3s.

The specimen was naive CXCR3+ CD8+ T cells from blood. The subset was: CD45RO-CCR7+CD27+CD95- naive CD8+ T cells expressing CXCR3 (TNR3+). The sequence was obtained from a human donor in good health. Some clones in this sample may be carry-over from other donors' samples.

CDR3 protein: CASSFAPRDSYNEQFF. The chain recombines TRBV11-1 with TRBJ2-1. The CDR3 extends over 16 amino acids. CDR1 SGHAT and CDR2 FQDESV come from the germline V gene (reference sequence). Full variable domain (missing parts from reference TRBV11-1 and TRBJ2-1): EAEVAQSPRYKITEKSQAVAFWCDPISGHATLYWYRQILGQGPELLVQFQDESVVDDSQLPKDRFSAERLKGVDSTLKIQPAELGDSAMYLCASSFAPRDSYNEQFFGPGTRLTVL.